This TCR beta chain was captured by sequencing in a study of cytomegalovirus exposure and HLA in healthy donors. The donors (healthy individuals) were bone marrow donors. This clone has just one count. Antigen specificity is unknown. The study ran its PCR with 60 Vbeta and 13 Jbeta primers. The protocol was immunoSEQ multiplex PCR, while the TCRdb copy is restricted to in-frame clones and leaves out a portion. The sample yields some 120,000 clones, 78% seen once. Study-level points and caveats: On later analysis, the bulk of CMV-associated TCR beta chains appeared to be HLA-restricted. In a later analysis, compared with equally common non-associated chains, HLA-associated beta chains were more expanded.

Germline loops: CDR1 KGHSH, CDR2 LQKENI. CDR3 length: 14 amino acids. V lost 3 bases to trimming and J lost 5 bases; unmatched junction nucleotides: 6. This TCR came from a man younger than 40 in good health and CMV-seropositive. The chain carries TRBV18 and TRBJ1-1; 7 positions agree with TRBD1. The specimen sequenced was PBMCs. The CDR3 is CASSPGQTGTEAFF. In DNA form, the CDR3 reads TGTGCCAGCTCACCGGGACAGACGGGGACTGAAGCTTTCTTT.